This TCR beta chain emerged from a study of post-analysis software for immune sequencing data. Sequencing libraries made from TCR beta cDNA carried unique molecular identifiers. TCRdb analysed the PCR reads with MiXCR anew, one entry per CDR3 protein. Seen here are roughly 800,000 distinct CDR3 sequences, just under 30% observed once, and the top ten hold approximately 0.55%. Specimen: blood. This receptor was taken from a girl aged 5-17 years with multiple sclerosis.

CDR3 nucleotides: TGTGCCAGCGAGTTCTTAGGGGGGCAGTATTTT. It yields the protein CASEFLGGQYF. The chain carries TRBV7-9 and TRBJ2-3; the D gene is possibly TRBD1 (6 bases). Germline V gene sequence: CDR1 SEHNR, CDR2 FQNEAQ (reference sequence). V lost 8 bases to trimming and J lost 11 bases, with 14 bases between them. This CDR3 comprises 11 residues.